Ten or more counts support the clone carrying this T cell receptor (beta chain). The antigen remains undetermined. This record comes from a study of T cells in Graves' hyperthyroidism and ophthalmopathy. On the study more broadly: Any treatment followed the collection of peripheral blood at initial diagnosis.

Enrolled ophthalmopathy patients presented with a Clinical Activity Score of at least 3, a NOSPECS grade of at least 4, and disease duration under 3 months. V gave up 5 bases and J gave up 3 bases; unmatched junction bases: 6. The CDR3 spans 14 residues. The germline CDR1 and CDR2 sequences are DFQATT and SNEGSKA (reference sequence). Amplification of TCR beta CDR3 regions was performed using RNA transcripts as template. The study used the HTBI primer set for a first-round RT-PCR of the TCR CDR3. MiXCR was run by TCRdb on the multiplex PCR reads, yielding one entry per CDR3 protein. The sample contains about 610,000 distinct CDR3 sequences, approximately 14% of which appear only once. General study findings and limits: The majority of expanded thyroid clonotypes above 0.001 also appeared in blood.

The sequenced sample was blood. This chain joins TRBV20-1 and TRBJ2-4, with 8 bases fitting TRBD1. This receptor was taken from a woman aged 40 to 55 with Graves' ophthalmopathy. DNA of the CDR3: TGCAGTGCTCGACAGGGGACTGGCAAAAACATTCAGTACTTC. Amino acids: CSARQGTGKNIQYF.